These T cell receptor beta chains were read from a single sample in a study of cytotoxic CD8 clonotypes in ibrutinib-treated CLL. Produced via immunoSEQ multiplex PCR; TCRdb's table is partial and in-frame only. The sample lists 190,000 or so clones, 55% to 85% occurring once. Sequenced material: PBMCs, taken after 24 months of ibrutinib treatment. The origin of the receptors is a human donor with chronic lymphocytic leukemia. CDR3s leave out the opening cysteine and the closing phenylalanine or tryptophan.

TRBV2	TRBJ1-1	ASSNRGTEAF
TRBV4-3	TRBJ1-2	ASSQILGYGYT
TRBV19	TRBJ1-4	ASSPRRQSTNEKLF
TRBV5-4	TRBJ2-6	ASSFPSAGANVLT
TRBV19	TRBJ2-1	ASTVIGGIDEQF
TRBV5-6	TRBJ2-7	ASSLSQVSYEQY
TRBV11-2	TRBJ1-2	AGETENYGYT
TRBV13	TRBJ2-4	ASSLGENIQY
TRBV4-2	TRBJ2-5	ASSLASGQGETQY
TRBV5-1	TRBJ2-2	ASSFNTGELF
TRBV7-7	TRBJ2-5	ASSLGSGGETQY
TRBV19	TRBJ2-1	ASSSGWTGLYNEQF
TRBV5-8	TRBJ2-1	ASSRTGDSYNEQF
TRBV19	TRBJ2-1	ASSPGFSRTGRPNNEQF
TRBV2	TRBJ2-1	ASSPELQQF
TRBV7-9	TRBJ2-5	ASSLGMETQY
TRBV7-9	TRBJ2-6	ASSLWSSGANVLT
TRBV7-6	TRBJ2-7	ASSPTPGLAIEQY
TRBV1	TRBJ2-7	TSSLGGSGDSYEQY
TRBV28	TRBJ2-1	ASRERLAGNAHEQF
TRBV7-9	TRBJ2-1	ASHAPGPISNEQF
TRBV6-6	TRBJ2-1	ASSYSRLANNEQF
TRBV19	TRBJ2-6	ASSTQYRAGANVLT
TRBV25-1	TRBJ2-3	ASSTLDTQY
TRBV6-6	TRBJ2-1	ASSYTTSREQF
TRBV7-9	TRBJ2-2	ASSRWERPTGELF
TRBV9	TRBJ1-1	ASSVARASEAF
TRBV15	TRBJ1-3	ATSRTGFSGNTIY
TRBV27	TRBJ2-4	ASSDLGRLAKNIQY
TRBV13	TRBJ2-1	ASSLWDALKAGEPGEQF
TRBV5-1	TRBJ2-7	ASSSLYEQY
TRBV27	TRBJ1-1	ASSSSRSGFPEAF
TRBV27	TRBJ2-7	ASSLGSAYEQY
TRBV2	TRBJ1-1	ASTPDTEAF
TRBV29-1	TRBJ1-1	SVSGQGPLNTEAF
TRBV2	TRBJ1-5	ASSGSRNNQPQH
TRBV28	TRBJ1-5	ASSLRGSNQPQH
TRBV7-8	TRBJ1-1	ACQAAAGRPYMNTEAF
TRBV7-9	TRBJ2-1	ASSLSYEQF
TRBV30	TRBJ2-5	AWSRIGGPVQY
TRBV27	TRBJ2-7	ASSQHKQGGGGQVSYEQY
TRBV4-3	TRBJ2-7	ASSPSTTNYEQY
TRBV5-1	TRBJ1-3	ASSPQGQSNTIY
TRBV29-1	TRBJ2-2	SVGPQGTGELF
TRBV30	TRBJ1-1	AWSDGRGLKTEAF
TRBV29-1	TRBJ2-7	SVRQGAGYEQY